This T cell receptor beta chain was identified during a study of CD8+ T cells in alopecia areata. This CDR3 spans 16 amino acids. Per germline, CDR1 MDHEN and CDR2 SYDVKM. V lost 3 bases and J lost 3; bases outside the gene matches: 7. cDNA prepared by RNA extraction and subsequent reverse transcription served as the template for sequencing. Data came from immunoSEQ multiplex PCR; TCRdb stores just in-frame clones and leaves some out. The sample contains around 270,000 clones, 58% of which appear only once. The treatment denotes: oral pan-JAK inhibitor, 5-10 mg twice daily. The starting material was CD4+ T cells sorted from blood, obtained at week 24, from a patient treated with tofacitinib. The chain links TRBV28 to TRBJ2-3; 9 positions match TRBD2. The TCR comes from a human donor with alopecia areata. The CDR3 DNA follows: TGTGCCAGCAGTTTCCCAGCGGGGGGAGTGACAGATACGCAGTATTTT. Its protein is CASSFPAGGVTDTQYF.